This TCR beta chain is from a study of shared clonotypes between healthy human individuals. Overall study context: Three plates each covered CD4 naive and memory; CD8 naive two, CD8 memory one. Findings and caveats of the study: Sampling covered blood only; tissue repertoires likely differ. Non-shared clonotypes displayed generation probabilities falling below those of clonotypes present in all four donors.

As regards this clone: Antigen unknown. Other nucleotide sequences in the sample specify the same CDR3.

Sequencing used immunoSEQ multiplex PCR; TCRdb keeps in-frame clones, though not all of them. The sample yields approximately 1.1 million clones, around three quarters seen once. CDR1 SGHTA and CDR2 FQGNSA come from the germline V gene. The CDR3 has 15 amino acids. The J segment lost 0 bases and the V segment lost 3 bases, leaving 1 base of the junction unmatched. A CD45RA-negative memory subset and a CD45RA+ naive subset were separated from the CD4+ cells. The rearrangement joins TRBV7-2 to TRBJ2-1; TRBD1 aligns across 8 bases. Sequencing was done on a sample of memory CD4+ T cells from PBMCs. This sample's subset: CD45RA-negative fraction. The TCR originated in a young man in good health. Some clones in this sample may be carry-over from other donors' samples. The CDR3 loop reads CASSFGTGSYNEQFF. CDR3 DNA: TGTGCCAGCAGCTTTGGGACAGGCTCCTACAATGAGCAGTTCTTC.